The present TCR beta chain was sequenced within a study of T cells in Graves' hyperthyroidism and ophthalmopathy. Trimming left V 2 bases short and J 1 base short, with 8 bases between. CDR3 length: 14 residues. Germline V lookup: CDR1 LGHNA, CDR2 YNFKEQ. Based on clinical symptoms, serum thyroxine and TRAb, thyroid ultrasound and orbital computed tomography, diagnoses were reached. Amplified TCR beta CDR3 regions came from RNA transcripts. The HTBI set primed first-round TCR CDR3 RT-PCR. MiXCR, run by TCRdb on the multiplex PCR reads, gives a single entry per CDR3 protein. The sample comprises roughly 630,000 distinct CDR3 sequences, less than 20% of which are singletons, and under 8% rests with the top ten. Notes on the study in general: The majority of expanded thyroid clonotypes above 0.001 also appeared in blood.

In its sample, this clonotype was seen a few times. What it recognizes is unknown. The clonotype originates from a woman under 40 with Graves' hyperthyroidism. The chain couples TRBV4-2 to TRBJ1-1; D is undetermined. Sequencing used blood. CDR3 sequence reads: CASSQMTRNTEAFF. CDR3 DNA sequence: TGTGCCAGCAGCCAAATGACAAGGAACACTGAAGCTTTCTTT.